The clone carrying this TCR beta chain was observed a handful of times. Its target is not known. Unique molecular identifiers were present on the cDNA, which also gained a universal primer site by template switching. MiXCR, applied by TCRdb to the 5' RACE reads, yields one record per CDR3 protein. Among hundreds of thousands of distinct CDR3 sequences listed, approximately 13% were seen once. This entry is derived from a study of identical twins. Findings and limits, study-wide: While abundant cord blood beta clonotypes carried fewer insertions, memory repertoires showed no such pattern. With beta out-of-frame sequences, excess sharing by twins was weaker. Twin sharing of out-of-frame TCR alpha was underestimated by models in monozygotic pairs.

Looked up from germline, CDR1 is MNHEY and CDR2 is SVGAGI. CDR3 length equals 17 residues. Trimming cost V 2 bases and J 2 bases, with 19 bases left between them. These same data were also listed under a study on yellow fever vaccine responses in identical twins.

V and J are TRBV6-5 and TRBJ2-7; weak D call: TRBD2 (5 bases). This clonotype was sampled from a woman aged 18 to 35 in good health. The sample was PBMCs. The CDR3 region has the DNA TGTGCCAGCAGTTACCGAATAGGGCTGCTAGCCACCTACGAGCAGTACTTC. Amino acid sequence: CASSYRIGLLATYEQYF.